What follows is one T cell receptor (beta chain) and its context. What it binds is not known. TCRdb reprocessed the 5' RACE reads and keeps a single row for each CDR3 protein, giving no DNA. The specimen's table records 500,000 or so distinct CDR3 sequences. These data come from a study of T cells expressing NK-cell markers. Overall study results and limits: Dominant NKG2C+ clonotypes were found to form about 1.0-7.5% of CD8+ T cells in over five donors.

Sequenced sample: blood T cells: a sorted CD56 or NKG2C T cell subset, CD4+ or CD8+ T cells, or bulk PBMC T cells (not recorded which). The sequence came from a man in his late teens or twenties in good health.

This chain's CDR3 is CSGRSGEGVNEQFF. This chain joins TRBV29-1 and TRBJ2-1; no DNA is available, so the TRBD1 call from TCRdb remains unchecked. Germline CDR1 and CDR2: SQVTM and ANQGSEA. The CDR3 has 14 amino acids.